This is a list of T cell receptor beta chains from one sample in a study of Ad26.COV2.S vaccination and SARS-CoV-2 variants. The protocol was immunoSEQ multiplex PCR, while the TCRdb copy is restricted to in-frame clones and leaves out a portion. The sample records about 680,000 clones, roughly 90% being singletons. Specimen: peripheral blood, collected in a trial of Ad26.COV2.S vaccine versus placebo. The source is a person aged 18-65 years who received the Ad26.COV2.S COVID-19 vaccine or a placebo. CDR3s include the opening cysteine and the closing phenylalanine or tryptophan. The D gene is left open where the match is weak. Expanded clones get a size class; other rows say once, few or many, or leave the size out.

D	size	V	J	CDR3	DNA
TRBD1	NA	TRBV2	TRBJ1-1	CASSDRDREATEAFF	TGTGCCAGCAGTGATAGAGACAGGGAGGCCACTGAAGCTTTCTTT
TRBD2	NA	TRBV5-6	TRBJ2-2	CASSLVSGGPTGELFF	TGTGCCAGCAGCTTGGTGTCGGGAGGGCCCACCGGGGAGCTGTTTTTT
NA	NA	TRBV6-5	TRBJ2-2	CASSSMSTGELFF	TGTGCCAGCAGTTCCATGAGCACCGGGGAGCTGTTTTTT
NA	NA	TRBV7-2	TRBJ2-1	CASSLDYSRGYEQFF	TGTGCCAGCAGCTTAGATTATTCCCGGGGGTATGAGCAGTTCTTC
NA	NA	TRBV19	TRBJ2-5	CASSIDRRETQYF	TGTGCCAGTAGTATAGATCGGAGGGAGACCCAGTACTTC
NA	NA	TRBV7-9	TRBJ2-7	CASSPYGGARSYEQYF	TGTGCCAGCAGCCCATACGGGGGTGCCCGCTCCTACGAGCAGTACTTC
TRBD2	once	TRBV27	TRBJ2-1	CASTLTSGKFLSVNEQFF	TGTGCCAGCACCCTGACTAGCGGGAAGTTTTTGTCGGTCAATGAGCAGTTCTTC
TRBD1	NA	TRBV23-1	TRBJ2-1	CASSQKKGQGTYNEQFF	TGCGCCAGCAGCCAGAAAAAGGGACAGGGGACCTACAATGAGCAGTTCTTC
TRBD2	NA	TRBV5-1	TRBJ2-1	CASSFGGSSYNEQFF	TGCGCCAGCAGCTTCGGCGGGAGCTCCTACAATGAGCAGTTCTTC
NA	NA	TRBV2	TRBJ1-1	CASSGFSRDWEAFF	TGTGCCAGCAGTGGTTTTTCAAGGGACTGGGAAGCTTTCTTT
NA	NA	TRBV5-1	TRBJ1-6	CASSLGWGTNSPLHF	TGCGCCAGCAGCTTGGGTTGGGGGACCAATTCACCCCTCCACTTT
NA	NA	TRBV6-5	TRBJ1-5	CASSSLTGANQPQHF	TGTGCCAGCAGCTCCCTGACGGGAGCCAATCAGCCCCAGCATTTT
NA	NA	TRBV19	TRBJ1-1	CASSIDLVSIIRGAPEAFF	TGTGCCAGTAGTATAGATCTCGTCTCGATCATTCGGGGGGCGCCTGAAGCTTTCTTT
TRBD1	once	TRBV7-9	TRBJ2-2	CAFHRGPMNTGELFF	TGTGCCTTCCACAGGGGGCCAATGAACACCGGGGAGCTGTTTTTT
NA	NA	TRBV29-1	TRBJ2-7	CSVEGPGTLGTQYF	TGCAGCGTTGAAGGTCCCGGGACCCTAGGAACGCAGTACTTC
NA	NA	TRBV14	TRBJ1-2	CASSPDTSYGYTF	TGTGCCAGCAGCCCGGACACGTCCTATGGCTACACCTTC
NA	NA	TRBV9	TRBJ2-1	CASSVGQGNNYNEQFF	TGTGCCAGCAGCGTAGGGCAGGGAAATAACTACAATGAGCAGTTCTTC
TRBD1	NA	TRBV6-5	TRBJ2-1	CASSGDRTYNEQFF	TGTGCCAGCAGCGGGGACAGAACCTACAATGAGCAGTTCTTC
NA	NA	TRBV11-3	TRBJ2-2	CASSPGVGAGELFF	TGTGCCAGCAGCCCGGGAGTGGGAGCCGGGGAGCTGTTTTTT
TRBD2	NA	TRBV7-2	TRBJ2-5	CASTSFSGRLETQYF	TGTGCCAGCACCTCGTTTAGCGGGAGGCTAGAGACCCAGTACTTC
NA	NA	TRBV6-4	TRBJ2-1	CASSAAFARPTRNEQFF	TGTGCCAGCAGTGCGGCTTTCGCCAGGCCCACGAGGAATGAGCAGTTCTTC
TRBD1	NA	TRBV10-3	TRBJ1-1	CAISERGEGANTEAFF	TGTGCCATCAGTGAGAGGGGGGAGGGGGCGAACACTGAAGCTTTCTTT
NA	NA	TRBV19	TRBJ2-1	CASSIWNSGNEQFF	TGTGCCAGTAGTATTTGGAATAGCGGCAATGAGCAGTTCTTC
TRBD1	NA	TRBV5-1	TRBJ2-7	CASSPDRDEQYF	TGCGCCAGCAGCCCGGACAGGGACGAGCAGTACTTC
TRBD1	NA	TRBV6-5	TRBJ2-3	CASSYSPGGADTQYF	TGTGCCAGCAGTTACTCACCAGGGGGCGCAGATACGCAGTATTTT
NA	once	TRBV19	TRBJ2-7	CASSRLPAGSYEQYF	TGTGCCAGTAGTAGATTGCCGGCGGGCTCCTACGAGCAGTACTTC
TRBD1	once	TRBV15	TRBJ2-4	CATSGRHGQGENIQYF	TGTGCCACCAGCGGGAGACATGGACAGGGGGAAAACATTCAGTACTTC
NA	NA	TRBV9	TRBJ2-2	CASSAQYGGELFF	TGTGCCAGCAGCGCACAATATGGCGGGGAGCTGTTTTTT
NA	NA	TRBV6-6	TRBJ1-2	CASREGIFYGYTF	TGTGCCAGCAGGGAAGGTATATTCTATGGCTACACCTTC
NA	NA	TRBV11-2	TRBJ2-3	CASSLNGEVTDTQYF	TGTGCCAGCAGCTTAAACGGGGAAGTAACAGATACGCAGTATTTT
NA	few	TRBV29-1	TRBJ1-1	CSVPQGITEAFF	TGCAGCGTGCCCCAGGGTATCACTGAAGCTTTCTTT